The rows below give T cell receptor beta chains drawn from one sample of a study of T cell responses to AZD1222 COVID-19 vaccine. Clones were sequenced by immunoSEQ multiplex PCR, and TCRdb holds only the in-frame ones, with some missing. The table includes about 94,000 clones, over 75% detected once. Specimen: peripheral blood, collected on day 0 of AZD1222 vaccination. The source is an adult in good health. Each CDR3 is given with its conserved first and last residue. D genes are given only for firm matches. Size is stated for part of the rows, as once, few or many counts, or as a class when the clone is expanded.

j_call clone_size v_call d_call cdr3_nt cdr3_aa
TRBJ1-2 - TRBV28 - TGTGCCAGCAGCTTTTCAGGGGAAGGATACTATGGCTACACCTTC CASSFSGEGYYGYTF
TRBJ2-1 - TRBV5-1 TRBD2 TGCGCCAGCAGCTTGGGGCTAGCGGTTATCTCCGGAGACAATGAGCAGTTCTTC CASSLGLAVISGDNEQFF
TRBJ1-2 - TRBV3-1/TRBV3-2 TRBD1 TGTGCCAGCAGCCAAAGGGGGCTAGTGAACTATGGCTACACCTTC CASSQRGLVNYGYTF
TRBJ2-2 - TRBV27 - TGTGCCAGCGGACGGAACACCGGGGAGCTGTTTTTT CASGRNTGELFF
TRBJ2-7 - TRBV21-1 - TGTGCCACCGAACACGGATTGTACTTC CATEHGLYF
TRBJ2-7 - TRBV27 - TGTGCCAGCAGTCCTCAGGGGGGCGAGCAGTACTTC CASSPQGGEQYF
TRBJ1-1 - TRBV5-6 - TGTGCCAGCAGCTTGCACTCTGAAGCTTTCTTT CASSLHSEAFF
TRBJ2-3 - TRBV7-2 - TGTGCCAGCAGCTTAACGGCGCGGGGTGGACACACAGATACGCAGTATTTT CASSLTARGGHTDTQYF
TRBJ2-5 - TRBV21-1 - TGTGCCAGCAGCGCAGGACAGGGGATGGAGACCCAGTACTTC CASSAGQGMETQYF
TRBJ2-7 - TRBV13 TRBD1 TGTGCCAGCAGCTTAGATGACAGGGGGCAGGACGAGCAGTACTTC CASSLDDRGQDEQYF
TRBJ1-4 - TRBV6-5 - TGTGCCAGCAGTTACAGGCAGGGTAATGAAAAACTGTTTTTT CASSYRQGNEKLFF
TRBJ1-6 - TRBV5-4 TRBD1 TGTGCCAGCAGCATGACAGGGACTGGGAATTCACCCCTCCACTTT CASSMTGTGNSPLHF
TRBJ1-1 few TRBV19 - TGTGCCAGTAGTCCTAACAGGGTCGGCACTGAAGCTTTCTTT CASSPNRVGTEAFF
TRBJ1-4 - TRBV5-6 TRBD1 TGTGCCAGCAGCCGGGGACAGGAGGAATCAGTGTTTTTT CASSRGQEESVFF
TRBJ2-1 - TRBV7-3 TRBD1 TGTGCCAGCAGCTTAGGTGGGGGACAGTTTAGCAATGAGCAGTTCTTC CASSLGGGQFSNEQFF
TRBJ1-5 - TRBV3-1/TRBV3-2 - TGTGCCAGCAGCCAAGGAGGAGGCGACAATCAGCCCCAGCATTTT CASSQGGGDNQPQHF
TRBJ1-6 - TRBV6-5 - TGTGCCAGCAGTTACTCCCCCGGGACTTTTGATTCACCCCTCCACTTT CASSYSPGTFDSPLHF
TRBJ1-6 - TRBV7-2 TRBD1 TGTGCCAGCAGCTCTGGGACAGAATATTCACCCCTCCACTTT CASSSGTEYSPLHF
TRBJ2-1 once TRBV20-1 - TGCAGTGCTATGTACAATGAGCAGTTCTTC CSAMYNEQFF
TRBJ1-6 - TRBV2 - TGTGCCAGCAAAATAAACTATAATTCACCCCTCCACTTT CASKINYNSPLHF
TRBJ2-7 once TRBV5-1 - TGCGCCAGCAGCTTGGGCCAGGGTAGCTACGAGCAGTACTTC CASSLGQGSYEQYF
TRBJ1-1 once TRBV2 - TGTGCCAGCAGTTTTAGGACGGCTGTAACGAACACTGAAGCTTTCTTT CASSFRTAVTNTEAFF
TRBJ2-2 - TRBV7-3 TRBD2 TGTGCCAGCAGCCGGACTAGCGTGAACACCGGGGAGCTGTTTTTT CASSRTSVNTGELFF
TRBJ1-4 - TRBV5-5 TRBD1 TGTGCCAGCAGCTTCTTAGGGACAGCAACTAATGAAAAACTGTTTTTT CASSFLGTATNEKLFF
TRBJ1-5 - TRBV29-1 - TGCAGCGTTGAAGAAGGCGGTAGCAATCAGCCCCAGCATTTT CSVEEGGSNQPQHF
TRBJ1-2 - TRBV7-8 - TGTGCCAGCAGCTTAGACCTAAACTATGGCTACACCTTC CASSLDLNYGYTF
TRBJ1-1 - TRBV7-3 TRBD1 TGTGCCAGCAGCCTGACAGGGGTCCGCCTCAACACTGAAGCTTTCTTT CASSLTGVRLNTEAFF
TRBJ2-3 - TRBV15 TRBD1 TGTGCCACCAGCAGGTCGGGGACAGGGGTCTCAGATACGCAGTATTTT CATSRSGTGVSDTQYF
TRBJ2-3 once TRBV9 TRBD1 TGTGCCAGCAGCGTAGGAGGGGGCAGAGATACGCAGTATTTT CASSVGGGRDTQYF
TRBJ1-3 - TRBV5-6 - TGTGCCAGCAGCTTGGTCTCAGGGGTTGGAAACACCATATATTTT CASSLVSGVGNTIYF
TRBJ1-1 few TRBV4-1 - TGCGCCAGCAGCCAAGATCCTGGCGGGGGGAACACTGAAGCTTTCTTT CASSQDPGGGNTEAFF
TRBJ1-5 - TRBV19 - TGTGCCAGTTGGAGGGGTTTGAACAATCAGCCCCAGCATTTT CASWRGLNNQPQHF
TRBJ2-2 - TRBV5-5 - TGTGCCAGCAGCTTAACAGGAGCTAACACCGGGGAGCTGTTTTTT CASSLTGANTGELFF